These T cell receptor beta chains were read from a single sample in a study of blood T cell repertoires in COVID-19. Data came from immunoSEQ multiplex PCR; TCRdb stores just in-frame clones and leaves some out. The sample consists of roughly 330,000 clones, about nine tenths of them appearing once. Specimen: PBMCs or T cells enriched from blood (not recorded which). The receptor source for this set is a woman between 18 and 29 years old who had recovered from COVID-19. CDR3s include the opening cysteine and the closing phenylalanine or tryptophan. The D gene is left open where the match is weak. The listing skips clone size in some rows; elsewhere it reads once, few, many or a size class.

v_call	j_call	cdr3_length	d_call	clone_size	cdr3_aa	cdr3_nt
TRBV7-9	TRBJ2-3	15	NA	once	CASSLGSGDTDTQYF	TGTGCCAGCAGCTTAGGTAGCGGAGACACAGATACGCAGTATTTT
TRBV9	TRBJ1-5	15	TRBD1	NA	CASSVSGQGNQPQHF	TGTGCCAGCAGCGTTTCGGGACAGGGGAACCAGCCCCAGCATTTT
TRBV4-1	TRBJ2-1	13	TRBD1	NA	CASSPDRVDEQFF	TGCGCCAGCAGCCCAGACAGGGTCGATGAGCAGTTCTTC
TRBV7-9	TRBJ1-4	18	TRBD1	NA	CASSSPGTGDPTNEKLFF	TGTGCCAGCAGCTCACCAGGGACAGGGGACCCAACTAATGAAAAACTGTTTTTT
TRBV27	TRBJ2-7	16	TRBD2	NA	CASSLNGLAGGIEQYF	TGTGCCAGCAGTTTGAACGGACTAGCGGGAGGAATTGAGCAGTACTTC
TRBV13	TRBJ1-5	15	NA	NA	CASSLSSRDNQPQHF	TGTGCCAGCAGCTTATCCTCCAGGGACAATCAGCCCCAGCATTTT
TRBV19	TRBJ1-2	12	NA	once	CASSQRGAGYTF	TGTGCCAGTAGCCAGCGGGGCGCTGGCTACACCTTC
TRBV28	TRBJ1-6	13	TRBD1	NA	CASRQTGGTPLHF	TGTGCCAGCAGACAAACAGGGGGGACACCCCTCCACTTT
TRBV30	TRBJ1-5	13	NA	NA	CAWQGSGNQPQHF	TGTGCCTGGCAGGGGTCTGGCAATCAGCCCCAGCATTTT
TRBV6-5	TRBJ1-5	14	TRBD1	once	CASRGQGFDQPQHF	TGTGCCAGCAGGGGACAGGGTTTCGATCAGCCCCAGCATTTT
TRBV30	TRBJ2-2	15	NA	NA	CAWTKGPRGTGELFF	TGTGCCTGGACGAAGGGACCGCGGGGCACCGGGGAGCTGTTTTTT
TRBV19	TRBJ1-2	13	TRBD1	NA	CASSLTTGIGYTF	TGTGCCAGTAGCCTTACGACAGGGATCGGCTACACCTTC
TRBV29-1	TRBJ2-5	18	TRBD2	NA	CSAYRGAGLAGGGETQYF	TGCAGCGCCTACCGAGGGGCGGGACTAGCGGGAGGTGGAGAGACCCAGTACTTC
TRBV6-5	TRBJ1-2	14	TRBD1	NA	CASSYSLTGFVYTF	TGTGCCAGCAGTTACTCGTTGACAGGGTTTGTCTACACCTTC
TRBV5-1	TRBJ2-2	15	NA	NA	CASSPGHSNTGELFF	TGCGCCAGCAGCCCGGGACATTCGAACACCGGGGAGCTGTTTTTT
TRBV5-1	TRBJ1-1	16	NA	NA	CASSLVVGTTNTEAFF	TGCGCCAGCAGCTTGGTAGTTGGGACAACGAACACTGAAGCTTTCTTT
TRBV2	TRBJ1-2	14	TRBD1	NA	CASSRQGADYGYTF	TGTGCCAGCAGTCGACAGGGGGCTGACTATGGCTACACCTTC
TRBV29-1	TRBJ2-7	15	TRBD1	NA	CSVAPGQGNSYEQYF	TGCAGCGTTGCACCGGGACAGGGAAACTCCTACGAGCAGTACTTC
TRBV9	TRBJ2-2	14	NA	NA	CASSLRLAAGELFF	TGTGCCAGCAGCCTCCGGCTAGCCGCCGGGGAGCTGTTTTTT
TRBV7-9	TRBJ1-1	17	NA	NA	CASSLGGRGIMNTEAFF	TGTGCCAGCAGCTTAGGGGGCAGGGGAATCATGAACACTGAAGCTTTCTTT
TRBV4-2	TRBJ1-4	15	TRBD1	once	CASSRGQDVYEKLFF	TGTGCCAGCAGCCGCGGACAGGATGTGTACGAAAAACTGTTTTTT
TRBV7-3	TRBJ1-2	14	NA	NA	CASSPLGTNYGYTF	TGTGCCAGCAGCCCCCTGGGCACTAACTATGGCTACACCTTC
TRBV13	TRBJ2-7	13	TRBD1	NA	CASSGTGNYEQYF	TGTGCCAGCAGCGGGACAGGGAACTACGAGCAGTACTTC
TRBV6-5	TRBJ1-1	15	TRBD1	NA	CASSAGTGRYTEAFF	TGTGCCAGCAGCGCGGGGACAGGGCGGTACACTGAAGCTTTCTTT
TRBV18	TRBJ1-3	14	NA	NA	CASSPPLTGNTIYF	TGTGCCAGCTCACCACCCCTAACTGGAAACACCATATATTTT
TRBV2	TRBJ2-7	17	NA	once	CASQVRSMTASSYEQYF	TGTGCCAGCCAAGTCAGATCGATGACGGCTAGCTCCTACGAGCAGTACTTC
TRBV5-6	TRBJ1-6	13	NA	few	CASSFMRNSPLHF	TGTGCCAGCAGCTTCATGCGGAATTCACCCCTCCACTTT
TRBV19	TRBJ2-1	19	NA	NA	CASSIRLGGQGPIYNEQFF	TGTGCCAGTAGTATACGTTTGGGGGGGCAAGGTCCTATCTACAATGAGCAGTTCTTC
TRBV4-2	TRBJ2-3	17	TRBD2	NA	CASSQASGTSVTDTQYF	TGTGCCAGCAGCCAAGCTTCCGGGACTAGCGTCACAGATACGCAGTATTTT
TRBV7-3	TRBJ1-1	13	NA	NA	CASSKGGDTEAFF	TGTGCCAGCTCCAAGGGGGGGGACACTGAAGCTTTCTTT
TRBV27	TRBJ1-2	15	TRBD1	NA	CASSAGQGAVYGYTF	TGTGCCAGCAGTGCCGGACAGGGGGCCGTCTATGGCTACACCTTC
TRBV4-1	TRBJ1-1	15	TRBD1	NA	CASSQVQGANTEAFF	TGCGCCAGCAGCCAAGTTCAGGGGGCTAACACTGAAGCTTTCTTT
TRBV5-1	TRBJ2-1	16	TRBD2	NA	CASSAIAGAIMYEQFF	TGCGCCAGCAGCGCCATAGCGGGAGCCATAATGTATGAGCAGTTCTTC
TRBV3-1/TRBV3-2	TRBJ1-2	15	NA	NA	CASRHEGGSNYGYTF	TGTGCCAGCAGACACGAGGGGGGGAGTAACTATGGCTACACCTTC
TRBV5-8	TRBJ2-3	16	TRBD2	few	CASSDLVGRATDTQYF	TGTGCCAGCAGCGATCTGGTCGGGAGGGCCACAGATACGCAGTATTTT
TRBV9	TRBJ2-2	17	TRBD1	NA	CASSVGGGYANTGELFF	TGTGCCAGCAGCGTAGGAGGGGGCTACGCGAACACCGGGGAGCTGTTTTTT
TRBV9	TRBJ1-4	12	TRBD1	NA	CASSVTGGKLFF	TGTGCCAGCAGCGTAACAGGGGGGAAACTGTTTTTT
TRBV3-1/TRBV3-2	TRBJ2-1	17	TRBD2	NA	CASSQASGGARYNEQFF	TGTGCCAGCAGCCAGGCTAGCGGGGGGGCCCGGTACAATGAGCAGTTCTTC
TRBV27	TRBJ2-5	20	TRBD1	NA	CASSLSGQGAPNPTEETQYF	TGTGCCAGCAGTTTATCGGGGCAGGGGGCACCTAATCCAACCGAAGAGACCCAGTACTTC
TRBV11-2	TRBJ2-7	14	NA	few	CASSLSPETYEQYF	TGTGCCAGCAGCTTATCCCCAGAAACCTACGAGCAGTACTTC
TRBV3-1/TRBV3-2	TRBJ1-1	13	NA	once	CASSQEGGGEAFF	TGTGCCAGCAGCCAAGAAGGGGGAGGGGAAGCTTTCTTT
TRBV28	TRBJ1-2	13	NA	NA	CASTPGTTRGYTF	TGTGCCAGCACCCCCGGGACAACGAGGGGCTACACCTTC
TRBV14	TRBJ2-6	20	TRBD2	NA	CASSQWAWERGSSGANVLTF	TGTGCCAGCAGCCAATGGGCGTGGGAGCGGGGGTCTTCTGGGGCCAACGTCCTGACTTTC
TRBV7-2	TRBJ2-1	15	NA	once	CASSLAGGEYNEQFF	TGTGCCAGCAGCTTAGCGGGGGGAGAATACAATGAGCAGTTCTTC
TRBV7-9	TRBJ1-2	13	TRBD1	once	CASSRTGSYGYTF	TGTGCCAGCAGCCGGACAGGATCCTATGGCTACACCTTC
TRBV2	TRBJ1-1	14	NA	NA	CASSGEGRYTEAFF	TGTGCCAGCAGTGGGGAGGGGAGGTACACTGAAGCTTTCTTT
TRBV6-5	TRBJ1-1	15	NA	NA	CASSYSTVMNTEAFF	TGTGCCAGCAGTTACTCGACAGTAATGAACACTGAAGCTTTCTTT
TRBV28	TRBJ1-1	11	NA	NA	CASLHRDIPFF	TGTGCCAGCCTCCACCGGGATATTCCTTTCTTT
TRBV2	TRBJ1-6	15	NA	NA	CASSVTDTENSPLHF	TGTGCCAGCAGTGTGACGGACACGGAGAATTCACCCCTCCACTTT
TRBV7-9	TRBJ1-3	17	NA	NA	CASSHRDNPLSGNTIYF	TGTGCCAGCAGCCACCGGGACAACCCCCTTAGTGGAAACACCATATATTTT
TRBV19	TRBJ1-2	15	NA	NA	CASEGGGALPYGYTF	TGTGCCTCAGAAGGAGGGGGGGCCCTTCCCTATGGCTACACCTTC
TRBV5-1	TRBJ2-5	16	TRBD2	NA	CASTGTSGTGGETQYF	TGCGCCAGCACCGGGACTAGCGGAACCGGCGGGGAGACCCAGTACTTC
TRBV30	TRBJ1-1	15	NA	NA	CAWSLPVGGFGEAFF	TGTGCCTGGAGTCTCCCCGTGGGAGGCTTTGGTGAAGCTTTCTTT
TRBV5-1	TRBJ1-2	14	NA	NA	CASSTDLLNYGYTF	TGCGCCAGCAGCACGGACTTACTGAACTATGGCTACACCTTC
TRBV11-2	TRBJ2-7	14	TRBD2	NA	CASSFSGSSYEQYF	TGTGCCAGCAGCTTTAGCGGGAGCTCCTACGAGCAGTACTTC